Included here is one TCR beta chain sequence, with context. The length of the CDR3 is 12 residues. Germline V lookup: CDR1 SQVTM, CDR2 ANQGSEA. The V end lost 1 base, the J end lost 4 bases, and 8 bases lay between the germline ends. These data are taken from a study of early T cells in non-severe SARS-CoV-2 infection. For the study at large: The chains were unpaired, and the sequenced material was bulk RNA from unsorted whole blood.

Attachment of unique molecular identifiers was made to individual cDNA molecules. Each CDR3 protein gets one entry after TCRdb re-called the 5' RACE reads with MiXCR. Altogether fewer than 85,000 distinct CDR3 sequences are present, approximately 10% being singletons, with the ten largest covering about 11%. This receptor was identified in an adult who was a healthcare worker with PCR-confirmed SARS-CoV-2 infection or an uninfected control (not recorded which). Sequenced material: whole blood, taken at baseline. This chain joins TRBV29-1 and TRBJ2-7; D remains ambiguous. The CDR3 DNA reads as TGCAGCGTTGAAGTTCGTAGGTACGAGCAGTACTTC. Amino acid sequence: CSVEVRRYEQYF.